These 25 T cell receptor beta chains share one sample of origin, sequenced in a study of blood T cell repertoires in COVID-19. The data were produced by immunoSEQ multiplex PCR, yet TCRdb's version contains in-frame clones alone and is incomplete. The table has 250,000 to 350,000 clones, around 90% seen once. The specimen was peripheral blood. These receptors were collected from a woman aged 45-59 years with COVID-19, enrolled during active disease.

The chain recombines TRBV7-3 with TRBJ2-2; D possibly corresponds to TRBD2 (6 bases). V lost 5 bases to trimming and J lost 2 bases, with 15 bases between them. This CDR3 contains 16 residues. CDR1 is SGHTA and CDR2 is FQGTGA in the germline V gene. The CDR3 protein is CASSPVAGFNTGELFF. The CDR3 DNA reads TGTGCCAGCAGCCCGGTCGCGGGATTCAACACCGGGGAGCTGTTTTTT.

The chain couples TRBV23-1 to TRBJ1-3; D possibly corresponds to TRBD1 (6 bases). TRBV23-1 is identified as an open reading frame with a role that is uncertain. The CDR3 runs to 16 residues. Trimming shortened V by 7 bases and J by 4 bases, and 20 bases separated the two germline ends. CDR3 in DNA: TGCGCCAGCACAGACCTAGGGCAGGGGCGAGGAAACACCATATATTTT. Its translation: CASTDLGQGRGNTIYF.

J is TRBJ1-1 and V is TRBV30, with 8 positions matching TRBD1. The germline CDR1 and CDR2 sequences are GTSNPN and SVGIG (reference sequence). The CDR3 covers 14 residues. V lost 2 bases to trimming and J lost 1 base; unmatched junction nucleotides: 3. CDR3: CAWSIGTGNTEAFF. In DNA, the CDR3 is TGTGCCTGGAGTATCGGGACAGGGAACACTGAAGCTTTCTTT.

This clone appeared a single time. V and J are TRBV6-5 and TRBJ2-3; tentative D call: TRBD2 (6 bases). Germline values: CDR1 MNHEY, CDR2 SVGAGI. CDR3 length equals 12 residues. The germline V and J ends were trimmed by 9 bases and 7 bases, with 14 bases remaining between them. The CDR3 protein is CASRGLLNTQYF. DNA for the CDR3: TGTGCCAGTAGGGGACTCCTTAATACGCAGTATTTT.

The V and J genes are TRBV6-5 and TRBJ2-1; D ambiguous. CDR1 and CDR2 from the germline V gene are MNHEY and SVGAGI. V shed 6 bases and J shed 11 bases, with 20 bases lying between them. The CDR3 covers 14 residues. The CDR3: CASSVNHLAYKQFF. Here the CDR3 DNA reads TGTGCCAGCAGCGTTAATCACCTCGCCTATAAGCAGTTCTTC.

The CDR3 loop reads CASSQVPLAESNTGELFF. The CDR3 DNA reads TGCGCCAGCAGCCAAGTCCCCCTAGCGGAGTCGAACACCGGGGAGCTGTTTTTT. This chain uses TRBV4-1 with TRBJ2-2; 7 bases map to TRBD2. J was trimmed by 0 bases and V by 1 base; bases with no gene match: 8. Germline lookup yields CDR1 MGHRA and CDR2 YSYEKL. This CDR3 has 18 residues.

V is TRBV6-5 and J is TRBJ1-3, with no clear D. Trimming took off 6 bases at V and 0 bases at J, with 9 bases between the two ends. This CDR3 is 14 amino acids long. Germline V CDR1 and CDR2: MNHEY, SVGAGI. The CDR3: CASSPSLSGNTIYF. The CDR3 bases are TGTGCCAGCAGCCCGAGTCTCTCTGGAAACACCATATATTTT.

The gene calls are TRBV27 and TRBJ2-5; 7 bases match TRBD1. The J call could be wrong; TRBJ2-7 is a better fit for the DNA end. Per germline, CDR1 MNHEY and CDR2 SMNVEV (reference sequence). CDR3 length: 15 amino acids. In DNA, the CDR3 is TGTGCCAGCAGCCGAAAAGTCGGGACAGCCTACGAGCAGTACTTC. Translated, it gives CASSRKVGTAYEQYF.

This chain uses TRBV30 with TRBJ1-6, with D uncertain. V lost 1 base to trimming and J lost 8 bases, with 9 bases between them. The CDR3 has 13 residues. Germline V gene lookup returns CDR1 GTSNPN and CDR2 SVGIG (reference sequence). The CDR3 DNA follows: TGTGCCTGGAGTGCACCCGGTTATTCACCCCTCCACTTT. It translates to CAWSAPGYSPLHF.

The rearrangement uses TRBV9 and TRBJ2-5; TRBD2 matches at 9 bases. The germline V gene encodes CDR1 SGDLS and CDR2 YYNGEE. This CDR3 has 15 amino acids. The ends lost 0 bases at V and 6 bases at J; junction bases unmatched: 6. The CDR3 region has the DNA TGTGCCAGCAGCGTAGTTAGCGGGAGAGGGCAGACCCAGTACTTC. It specifies CASSVVSGRGQTQYF.

The genes are TRBV10-3 and TRBJ2-1, with D unresolved. The germline CDR1 and CDR2 sequences are ENHRY and SYGVKD. This CDR3 is built from 12 residues. The germline V and J ends were trimmed by 2 bases and 8 bases, with 7 bases remaining between them. The CDR3 nucleotides read TGTGCCATCAGTGAGACTCCGTATGAGCAGTTCTTC. Translating gives CAISETPYEQFF.

This clone was detected only once. The chain combines TRBV2 with TRBJ2-5, with D perhaps matching TRBD2 (6 bases). Germline CDR1 and CDR2: SNHLY and FYNNEI. The CDR3 is 14 residues long. V was clipped by 4 bases and J by 7 bases, with 16 bases between them. CDR3 in amino acids: CASSGDSGLGTQYF. The CDR3 DNA reads as TGTGCCAGCAGTGGGGATAGCGGCCTGGGGACCCAGTACTTC.

The chain joins TRBV18 to TRBJ2-1, with D uncertain. Germline V lookup: CDR1 KGHSH, CDR2 LQKENI. There are 12 residues in the CDR3. V was cut by 5 bases and J by 10 bases, with 12 bases left in between. CDR3 coding DNA: TGTGCCAGCTCAGGTTCCGGGTCGGAGCAGTTCTTC. Its protein product is CASSGSGSEQFF.

This clone showed up just a few times. The rearrangement links TRBV19 to TRBJ1-2, with 7 bases aligning to TRBD1. Per the germline V gene, CDR1 is LNHDA and CDR2 is SQIVND (reference sequence). The CDR3 spans 16 residues. Losses at the gene ends were 3 bases for V and 2 bases for J; bases not matched to a gene: 9. The CDR3 region is CASSIPPTGPNYGYTF. The DNA for the CDR3 is TGTGCCAGTAGTATCCCCCCGACAGGGCCCAACTATGGCTACACCTTC.

The chain is built from TRBV6-5 and TRBJ2-7; D perhaps matches TRBD1 (6 bases). The germline V gene encodes CDR1 MNHEY and CDR2 SVGAGI. The CDR3 is 14 amino acids. Trimming left V 7 bases short and J 0 bases short, with 13 bases between. This chain's CDR3 is CASNLRGGSYEQYF. CDR3 coding DNA: TGTGCCAGCAACCTACGAGGGGGCTCCTACGAGCAGTACTTC.

The V gene is TRBV29-1, the J gene TRBJ2-1; possible D gene TRBD1, 5 bases. Trimming shortened V by 5 bases and J by 5 bases, and 31 bases separated the two germline ends. The CDR3 has 19 amino acids. Looked up from germline, CDR1 is SQVTM and CDR2 is ANQGSEA. The CDR3 reads CSVTSGPVVWGTGHNEQFF. The CDR3 nucleotides read TGCAGCGTTACTTCCGGACCCGTTGTGTGGGGCACGGGTCACAATGAGCAGTTCTTC.

The genes are TRBV24-1 and TRBJ2-1; 8 nucleotides align to TRBD2. CDR1 and CDR2 from the germline V gene are KGHDR and SFDVKD. J was trimmed by 4 bases and V by 2 bases; bases with no gene match: 6. This CDR3 contains 16 residues. In DNA, the CDR3 is TGTGCCACCAGTGATTCAAGCGGGGGTTATTACAATGAGCAGTTCTTC. Its translation: CATSDSSGGYYNEQFF.

The genes are TRBV3-1 (or the pseudogene TRBV3-2) and TRBJ2-7, with D possibly TRBD1 on 6 matching bases. Germline V gene data show CDR1 as LGHDT and CDR2 as YNNKEL (reference sequence). The CDR3 extends over 17 amino acids. V was shortened by 4 bases and J by 6 bases, with 25 bases between the two germline ends. This CDR3 is CASSPRGIVGTFTEQYF. DNA of the CDR3: TGTGCCAGCAGCCCCCGAGGTATTGTCGGGACATTTACCGAGCAGTACTTC.

The chain joins TRBV18 to TRBJ1-5; D is perhaps TRBD1 (5 bases). The germline V gene encodes CDR1 KGHSH and CDR2 LQKENI. The ends were cut back, 3 bases at V and 2 bases at J, with 11 bases in the middle. This CDR3 has 15 residues. The CDR3 spells CASSPQGMGNQPQHF. CDR3 sequence (DNA): TGTGCCAGCTCACCTCAGGGAATGGGCAATCAGCCCCAGCATTTT.

The chain is built from TRBV11-2 and TRBJ2-5; TRBD2 might be the D (5 bases). There are 14 residues in the CDR3. The germline CDR1 and CDR2 sequences are SGHAT and FQNNGV. Trimming removed 5 bases at V and 1 base at J, with 11 bases between. In DNA, the CDR3 is TGTGCCAGCAGCCGCGGGCCGACCCAAGAGACCCAGTACTTC. This translates into CASSRGPTQETQYF.

The V and J genes are TRBV9 and TRBJ1-1; D unresolved. The CDR3 totals 13 residues. V was trimmed by 2 bases and J by 1 base, leaving 6 bases between them. Germline V gene sequence: CDR1 SGDLS, CDR2 YYNGEE. The CDR3, as DNA: TGTGCCAGCAGCGTCTCCCCGAACACTGAAGCTTTCTTT. It is translated as CASSVSPNTEAFF.

The chain couples TRBV3-1 (or the pseudogene TRBV3-2) to TRBJ1-2; 10 bases match TRBD1. Trimming at V came to 1 base and at J to 8 bases, leaving 4 bases not matched to a gene. Germline V CDR1 and CDR2: LGHDT, YNNKEL (reference sequence). This CDR3 spans 14 amino acids. As DNA, the CDR3 is TGTGCCAGCAGCCAAGTTGGGACAGGGGTCGGCTACACCTTC. Amino acid sequence: CASSQVGTGVGYTF.

The chain has TRBV3-1 (or the pseudogene TRBV3-2) and TRBJ2-7; a possible D gene is TRBD1 (6 bases). There are 15 residues in the CDR3. Trimming removed 1 base at V and 3 bases at J, with 13 bases between. Germline CDR1 is LGHDT and CDR2 is YNNKEL (reference sequence). The CDR3 nucleotides read TGTGCCAGCAGCCAAGCTCCAGGGGTTGACTACGAGCAGTACTTC. Its protein product is CASSQAPGVDYEQYF.

This chain links TRBV4-1 with TRBJ2-4, with 8 bases identical to TRBD1. After removal of 3 bases from V and 3 bases from J, the junction contained 22 bases not matched to a gene. Germline V gene data show CDR1 as MGHRA and CDR2 as YSYEKL. CDR3 size: 21 residues. The CDR3 loop reads CASSQAGLVQGAFDGKNIQYF. The CDR3 nucleotides read TGCGCCAGCAGCCAGGCCGGGTTGGTTCAGGGGGCTTTCGACGGCAAAAACATTCAGTACTTC.

The table lists this clone with a count of one. This chain links TRBV12-3 or TRBV12-4 with TRBJ1-5; tentative D call: TRBD1 (6 bases). This CDR3 comprises 13 residues. The V end lost 6 bases, the J end lost 7 bases, and 13 bases lay between the germline ends. CDR3 loop: CASRGEGGQPQHF. Written as DNA, the CDR3 is TGTGCCAGCAGGGGGGAGGGGGGACAGCCCCAGCATTTT.